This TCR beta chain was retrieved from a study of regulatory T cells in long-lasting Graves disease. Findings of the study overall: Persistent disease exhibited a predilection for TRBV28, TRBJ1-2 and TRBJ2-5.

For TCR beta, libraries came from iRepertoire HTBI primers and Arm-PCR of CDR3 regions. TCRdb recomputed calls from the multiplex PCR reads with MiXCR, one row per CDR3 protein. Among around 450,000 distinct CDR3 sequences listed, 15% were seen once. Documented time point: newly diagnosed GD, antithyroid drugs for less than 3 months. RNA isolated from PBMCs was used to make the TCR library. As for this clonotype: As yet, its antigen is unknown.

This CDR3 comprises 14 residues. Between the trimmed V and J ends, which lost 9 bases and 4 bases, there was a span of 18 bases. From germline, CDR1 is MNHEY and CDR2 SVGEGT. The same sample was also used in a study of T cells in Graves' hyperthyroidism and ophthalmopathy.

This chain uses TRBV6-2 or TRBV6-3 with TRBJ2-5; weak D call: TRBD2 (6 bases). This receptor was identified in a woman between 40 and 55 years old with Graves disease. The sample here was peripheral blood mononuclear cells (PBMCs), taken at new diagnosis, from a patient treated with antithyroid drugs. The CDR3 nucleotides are TGTGCCAGTTCCCCCCGAGTGGGGGGAGAGACCCAGTACTTC. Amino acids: CASSPRVGGETQYF.